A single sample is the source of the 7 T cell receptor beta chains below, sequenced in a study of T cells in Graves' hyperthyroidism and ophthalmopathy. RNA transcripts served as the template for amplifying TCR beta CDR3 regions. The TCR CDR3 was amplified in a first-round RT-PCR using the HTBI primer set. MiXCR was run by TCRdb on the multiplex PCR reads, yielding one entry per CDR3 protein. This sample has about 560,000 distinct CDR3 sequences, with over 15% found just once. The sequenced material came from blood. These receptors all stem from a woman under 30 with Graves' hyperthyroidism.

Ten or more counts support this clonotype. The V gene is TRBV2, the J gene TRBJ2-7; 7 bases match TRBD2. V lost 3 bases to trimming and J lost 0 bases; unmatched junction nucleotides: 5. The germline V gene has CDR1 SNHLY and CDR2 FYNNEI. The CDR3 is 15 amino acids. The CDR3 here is CASSDGGGSSYEQYF. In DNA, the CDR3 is TGTGCCAGCAGTGATGGGGGGGGGAGCTCCTACGAGCAGTACTTC.

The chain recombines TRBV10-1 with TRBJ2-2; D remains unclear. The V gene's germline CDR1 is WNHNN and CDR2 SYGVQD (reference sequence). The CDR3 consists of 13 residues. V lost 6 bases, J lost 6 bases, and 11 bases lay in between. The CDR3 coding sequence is TGCGCCAGCAGGCCCAATGGCCCCGGGGAGCTGTTTTTT. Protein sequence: CASRPNGPGELFF.

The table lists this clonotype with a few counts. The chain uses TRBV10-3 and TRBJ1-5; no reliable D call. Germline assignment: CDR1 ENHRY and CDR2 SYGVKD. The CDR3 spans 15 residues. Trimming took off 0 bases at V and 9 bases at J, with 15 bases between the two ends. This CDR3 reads CAISESKGRPWPQHF. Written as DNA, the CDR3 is TGTGCCATCAGTGAGTCGAAAGGCAGGCCATGGCCCCAGCATTTT.

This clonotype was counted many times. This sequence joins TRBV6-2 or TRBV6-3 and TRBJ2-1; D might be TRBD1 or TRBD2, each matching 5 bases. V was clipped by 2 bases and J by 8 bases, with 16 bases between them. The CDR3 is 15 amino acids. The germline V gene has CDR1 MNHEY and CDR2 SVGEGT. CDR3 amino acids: CASSYPGKGRDEQFF. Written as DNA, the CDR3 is TGTGCCAGCAGTTACCCTGGGAAGGGGCGGGATGAGCAGTTCTTC.

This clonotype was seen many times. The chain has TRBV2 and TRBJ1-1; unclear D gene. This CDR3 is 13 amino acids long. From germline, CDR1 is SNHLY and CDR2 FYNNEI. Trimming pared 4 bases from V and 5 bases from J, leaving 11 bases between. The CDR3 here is CASSAQSRTEAFF. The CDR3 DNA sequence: TGTGCCAGCAGTGCGCAGTCGAGAACTGAAGCTTTCTTT. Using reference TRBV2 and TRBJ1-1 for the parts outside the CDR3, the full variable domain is EPEVTQTPSHQVTQMGQEVILRCVPISNHLYFYWYRQILGQKVEFLVSFYNNEISEKSEIFDDQFSVERPDGSNFTLKIRSTKLEDSAMYFCASSAQSRTEAFFGQGTRLTVV.

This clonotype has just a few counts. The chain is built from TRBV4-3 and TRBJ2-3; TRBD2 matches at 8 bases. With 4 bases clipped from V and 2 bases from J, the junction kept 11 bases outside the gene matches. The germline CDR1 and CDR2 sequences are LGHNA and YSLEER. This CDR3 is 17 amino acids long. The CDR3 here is CASSLRASGGFTDTQYF. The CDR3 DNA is TGCGCCAGCAGCCTTAGGGCCAGCGGGGGTTTCACAGATACGCAGTATTTT.

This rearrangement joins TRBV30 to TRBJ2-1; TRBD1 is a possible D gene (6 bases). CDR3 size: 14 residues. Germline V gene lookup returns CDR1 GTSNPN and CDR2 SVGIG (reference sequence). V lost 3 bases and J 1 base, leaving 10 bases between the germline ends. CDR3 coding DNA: TGTGCCTGGAGCACAGGGTTATCCTACAATGAGCAGTTCTTC. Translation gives CAWSTGLSYNEQFF.